This note documents a single T cell receptor (beta chain) sequence. Ten immunoSEQ deep assay plates were used to sequence unsorted PBMC DNA. Produced via immunoSEQ multiplex PCR; TCRdb's table is partial and in-frame only. This sample carries approximately 500,000 clones, roughly 79% of them seen once, and the ten largest clones take about an eighth. These data belong to a study of shared clonotypes between healthy human individuals. For unsorted samples, genomic DNA was extracted from around 86 million PBMCs. CDR3 length equals 15 residues. The J segment lost 3 bases and the V segment lost 7 bases, leaving 11 bases of the junction unmatched. Germline V gene sequence: CDR1 SGHRS, CDR2 YFSETQ.

Sequencing was done on a sample of PBMCs. V usage is TRBV5-1 and J usage is TRBJ1-2, with 8 bases aligning to TRBD1. The source is a woman aged 40 to 50 in good health. Some clones in this sample may be carry-over from other donors' samples. CDR3 loop: CASGPQGALDYGYTF. The CDR3 nucleotides are TGCGCCAGCGGCCCGCAGGGGGCGCTCGACTATGGCTACACCTTC.